The clone carrying this T cell receptor beta chain was observed once. Trimming left V 7 bases short and J 2 bases short, with 8 bases between. Per germline, CDR1 MNHNY and CDR2 SVGAGI (reference sequence). The CDR3 is 12 amino acids. This sample was included in a study of OX40 agonist ivuxolimab in advanced cancers. Sequencing was performed with immunoSEQ multiplex PCR; in TCRdb, only in-frame clones are kept and a portion is missing. The sample has about 41,000 clones, about 90% seen once. The receptor's source is an adult with an advanced solid tumor such as melanoma, head and neck, liver or kidney cancer. The chain recombines TRBV6-6 with TRBJ1-2; no clear D. The material was CD4+ or CD8+ T cells sorted from blood, obtained in a trial of the OX40 agonist ivuxolimab. CDR3 DNA: TGTGCCAGCACCTCAGCCAACTATGGCTACACCTTC. Protein product: CASTSANYGYTF.